The 11 T cell receptor beta chains given below trace back to one sample, sequenced in a study of neurological immune-mediated disorders. TCRdb processed the 5' RACE reads anew with MiXCR; each CDR3 protein has one entry. The sample lists about 16,000 distinct CDR3 sequences; about 9% were seen once. Sequencing was carried out using CD8+ T cells from blood. These receptors were taken from a man in his fifties in good health.

At least ten counts were recorded for this clonotype. This rearrangement joins TRBV7-8 to TRBJ2-3; 9 nucleotides agree with TRBD2. The CDR3 covers 16 residues. The germline CDR1 and CDR2 sequences are SGHVS and FQNEAQ. J was trimmed by 1 base and V by 1 base; bases with no gene match: 3. CDR3 coding DNA: TGTGCCAGCAGCTTAGGTGTAGCGGGGGGCACAGATACGCAGTATTTT. It specifies CASSLGVAGGTDTQYF.

This clonotype was detected many times. The gene calls are TRBV29-1 and TRBJ2-5; D may be TRBD1 (5 bases). Germline loops: CDR1 SQVTM, CDR2 ANQGSEA. CDR3 length: 18 amino acids. V was clipped by 5 bases and J by 5 bases, with 30 bases between them. CDR3 bases: TGCAGCGTTCTGTTCAGGGCCACCCCACCAAGGATCCAGGAGACCCAGTACTTC. This sequence encodes CSVLFRATPPRIQETQYF.

This clonotype was detected many times. This sequence joins TRBV15 and TRBJ1-6; tentative D call: TRBD1 (6 bases). Between the trimmed V and J ends, which lost 5 bases and 3 bases, there was a span of 20 bases. Germline CDR1 and CDR2: LNHNV and YYDKDF (reference sequence). The CDR3 is 18 residues long. CDR3 in amino acids: CATSGGVDGSSYNSPLHF. CDR3 DNA sequence: TGTGCCACCAGCGGGGGCGTGGACGGGAGCAGCTATAATTCACCCCTCCACTTT.

This clonotype was detected ten times or more. The rearrangement links TRBV9 to TRBJ2-1; D could derive from TRBD1 or TRBD2 (6 bases each). V was trimmed by 3 bases and J by 8 bases, leaving 21 bases between them. CDR3 size: 16 residues. Germline CDR1 SGDLS, CDR2 YYNGEE. The CDR3 reads CASSDGRGELADEQFF. The DNA of the CDR3 is TGTGCCAGCAGCGACGGAAGGGGGGAGTTGGCGGATGAGCAGTTCTTC.

The table lists this clonotype with many counts. V is TRBV7-6 and J is TRBJ2-1; 8 bases line up with TRBD2. The CDR3 sequence is 15 residues long. Germline CDR1 is SGHVS and CDR2 is FNYEAQ. V gave up 6 bases and J gave up 9 bases; unmatched junction bases: 13. CDR3: CASSWAGGAGGEQFF. CDR3 in DNA: TGTGCCAGCAGTTGGGCGGGGGGCGCTGGCGGTGAGCAGTTCTTC.

This clonotype was recorded at least ten times. V gene TRBV28 combines with J gene TRBJ2-2; the match to TRBD2 covers 12 bases. Trimming at V came to 4 bases and at J to 4 bases, leaving 4 bases not matched to a gene. Germline V lookup: CDR1 MDHEN, CDR2 SYDVKM. The CDR3 sequence is 16 residues long. In DNA form, the CDR3 reads TGTGCCAGCAGTTCCTTGACTAGCGGGGGCACCGGGGAGCTGTTTTTT. Protein sequence: CASSSLTSGGTGELFF.

In its sample, this clonotype was seen many times. The genes are TRBV27 and TRBJ2-4, with 8 bases fitting TRBD2. The germline V gene has CDR1 MNHEY and CDR2 SMNVEV (reference sequence). Unmatched junction bases numbered 2, after V lost 1 base and J lost 0 bases. The CDR3 totals 16 residues. The CDR3 DNA follows: TGTGCCAGCAGTTTATTGGCGGGAGGAGCCAAAAACATTCAGTACTTC. It specifies CASSLLAGGAKNIQYF.

This clonotype was detected ten times or more. This chain links TRBV7-8 with TRBJ2-2, with a possible D match to TRBD2 (5 bases). The CDR3 totals 17 residues. Germline CDR1 and CDR2: SGHVS and FQNEAQ. V shed 5 bases and J shed 6 bases, with 22 bases lying between them. CDR3 loop: CASSHPGGAVESGELFF. CDR3 bases: TGTGCCAGCAGCCACCCAGGAGGAGCTGTGGAATCCGGGGAGCTGTTTTTT.

This clonotype occurred many times. The genes are TRBV20-1 and TRBJ2-5; 7 nucleotides align to TRBD2. The length of the CDR3 is 16 residues. The trim removed 0 bases at V and 7 bases at J, leaving 14 bases unmatched. Germline V CDR1 and CDR2: DFQATT, SNEGSKA (reference sequence). The CDR3 region has the DNA TGCAGTGCTAGAGATGGGGCACTAGCGAGGCTTGGGACCCAGTACTTC. Its translation is CSARDGALARLGTQYF.

The sample holds many counts of this clonotype. The chain carries TRBV4-3 and TRBJ2-7; weak D call: TRBD2 (5 bases). The ends were cut back, 3 bases at V and 7 bases at J, with 13 bases in the middle. CDR1 LGHNA and CDR2 YSLEER come from the germline V gene. CDR3 length equals 13 residues. The CDR3: CASSHPAGAEQYF. The CDR3 DNA sequence: TGCGCCAGCAGCCACCCTGCGGGCGCAGAGCAGTACTTC.

This clonotype has ten or more counts. The rearrangement links TRBV5-1 to TRBJ1-1; the match to TRBD1 covers 8 bases. This CDR3 spans 14 amino acids. Per germline, CDR1 SGHRS and CDR2 YFSETQ. V shed 2 bases and J 4 bases; nucleotides not matched to a gene: 4. As DNA, the CDR3 is TGCGCCAGCAGCTTCAGGGGGCAGGGCACTGAAGCTTTCTTT. Its protein is CASSFRGQGTEAFF.